The 16 T cell receptor beta chains reported below all come from one sample, sequenced in a study of identical twins. TCRdb called the 5' RACE reads again in MiXCR, with one record for every CDR3 protein. Of 510,000 or so distinct CDR3 sequences in the sample, about 16% were seen once. The sample was also linked to a second study, of yellow fever vaccine responses in identical twins.

The sequenced material came from CD4+ T cells sorted from blood. The receptors come from a woman under 30 in good health.

The chain links TRBV3-1 to TRBJ1-3, with D hard to call. This CDR3 comprises 16 residues. The V and J ends lost 2 bases and 0 bases respectively, with 11 bases between them. Germline values: CDR1 LGHDT, CDR2 YNNKEL (reference sequence). CDR3: CASSQHQESSGNTIYF. The CDR3 DNA reads as TGTGCCAGCAGCCAACATCAGGAGAGCTCTGGAAACACCATATATTTT. Full variable domain (rest looked up from reference TRBV3-1 and TRBJ1-3): DTAVSQTPKYLVTQMGNDKSIKCEQNLGHDTMYWYKQDSKKFLKIMFSYNNKELIINETVPNRFSPKSPDKAHLNLHINSLELGDSAVYFCASSQHQESSGNTIYFGEGSWLTVV.

This clonotype was seen a few times. The V and J genes are TRBV20-1 and TRBJ2-7; 12 positions agree with TRBD2. The CDR3 is 14 residues long. J was trimmed by 7 bases and V by 4 bases; bases with no gene match: 8. Germline assignment: CDR1 DFQATT and CDR2 SNEGSKA (reference sequence). Here the CDR3 DNA reads TGCAGTGCTATACTAGCGGGAGGCCCTCGGGAGCAGTACTTC. Its protein product is CSAILAGGPREQYF.

This clonotype was observed a handful of times. The rearrangement links TRBV10-2 to TRBJ2-7; 9 nucleotides line up with TRBD2. Germline assignment: CDR1 WSHSY and CDR2 SAAADI. This CDR3 has 15 amino acids. V lost 8 bases, J lost 0 bases, and 8 bases stayed unmatched. CDR3 sequence reads: CASRAGGKGSYEQYV. The DNA of the CDR3 is TGCGCCAGCCGTGCGGGGGGGAAGGGCTCCTACGAGCAGTACGTC.

The table lists this clonotype with a few counts. The chain is built from TRBV28 and TRBJ2-1; a possible D gene is TRBD2 (6 bases). CDR3 length: 16 amino acids. CDR1 is MDHEN and CDR2 is SYDVKM in the germline V gene. The V end was cut by 2 bases, the J end by 6 bases, with 17 bases between. The CDR3 protein is CASSLIGGGLGNEQFF. The CDR3 nucleotides are TGTGCCAGCAGTTTAATCGGGGGAGGTTTGGGCAATGAGCAGTTCTTC.

This clonotype was seen a handful of times. The CDR3 DNA reads TGTGCCACCAGCACCAAGGGGGCATTGGGGGCACCCCTCCACTTT. Translated, it gives CATSTKGALGAPLHF. V gene TRBV15 combines with J gene TRBJ1-6; the match to TRBD1 covers 7 bases. V was pared by 4 bases and J by 11 bases, with 11 bases of the junction left unmatched. The CDR3 sequence is 15 residues long. Looked up from germline, CDR1 is LNHNV and CDR2 is YYDKDF (reference sequence).

The chain carries TRBV24-1 and TRBJ2-3; TRBD2 matches at 7 bases. Germline-derived CDR1 and CDR2 are KGHDR and SFDVKD. V shed 3 bases and J 5 bases; nucleotides not matched to a gene: 7. CDR3 length equals 15 residues. The CDR3 bases are TGTGCCACCAGTGATCGGGGGGAGGTTCAAGATACGCAGTATTTT. It translates to CATSDRGEVQDTQYF.

The chain has TRBV11-1 and TRBJ1-5, with a possible D match to TRBD1 (6 bases). The ends were cut back, 1 base at V and 2 bases at J, with 18 bases in the middle. This CDR3 is 18 amino acids long. Germline lookup yields CDR1 SGHAT and CDR2 FQDESV (reference sequence). The CDR3 DNA is TGTGCCAGCAGCTTAGGTGCAGGGGAAGGTGGAGGCAATCAGCCCCAGCATTTT. It translates to CASSLGAGEGGGNQPQHF.

This clonotype was counted a few times. J is TRBJ2-7 and V is TRBV28; 8 positions agree with TRBD1. The V gene end was trimmed by 5 bases and the J gene end by 5 bases; junction bases not matched to a gene: 8. The CDR3 extends over 14 amino acids. Germline CDR1 MDHEN, CDR2 SYDVKM. The CDR3 region has the DNA TGTGCCAGCAGTCCCGCCGGCAGGGGGCACGAGCAGTACGTC. Translation gives CASSPAGRGHEQYV.

This clonotype was detected a few times. V usage is TRBV5-5 and J usage is TRBJ1-2; D remains unclear. The CDR3 runs to 13 residues. In germline, CDR1 is SGHKS, CDR2 YYEKEE (reference sequence). The V end was cut by 1 base, the J end by 6 bases, with 10 bases between. The CDR3 sequence is CASSLIGFNGYTF. CDR3 DNA: TGTGCCAGCAGCTTGATCGGGTTCAATGGCTACACCTTC.

The table lists this clonotype with a few counts. The rearrangement joins TRBV20-1 to TRBJ2-3; no firm D call. CDR1 DFQATT and CDR2 SNEGSKA come from the germline V gene (reference sequence). The CDR3 is 14 amino acids. Written as DNA, the CDR3 is TGCTCGGGCAGCCCTCTTCTGAGCACAGATACGCAGTATTTT. Translating it yields CSGSPLLSTDTQYF.

The CDR3 DNA reads TGCAGTGTTCGGGGGGCCGGAGAGACCCAGTACTTC. Residues: CSVRGAGETQYF. The genes are TRBV20-1 and TRBJ2-5; possible D gene TRBD2, 7 bases. V gave up 7 bases and J gave up 4 bases, with 13 bases separating them. Germline CDR1 DFQATT, CDR2 SNEGSKA (reference sequence). The CDR3 runs 12 residues.

Turning to this clonotype: This clone may be a read error of a much larger clone one base away. The V gene is TRBV12-3 or TRBV12-4, the J gene TRBJ1-1; weak D call: TRBD1 (5 bases). The CDR3 runs 13 residues. Trimming left V 6 bases short and J 0 bases short, with 8 bases between. CDR3 in amino acids: CASRETVNTEAFF. CDR3 nucleotides: TGTGCCAGCAGGGAGACAGTGAACACTGAAGCTTTCTTT.

This clonotype was found a few times. The chain is built from TRBV29-1 and TRBJ2-2; D may be TRBD1 (6 bases). This CDR3 is built from 14 residues. With 7 bases removed from V and 1 base from J, the gap between germline ends came to 13 bases. Germline CDR1 is SQVTM and CDR2 is ANQGSEA. The CDR3 DNA reads TGCAGCGCGGACAGTGGCCTGAACACCGGGGAGCTGTTTTTT. Its translation: CSADSGLNTGELFF.

The chain has TRBV6-1 and TRBJ2-1; TRBD2 agrees at 12 bases. Trimming cost V 6 bases and J 0 bases; bases outside gene matches: 9. The CDR3 extends over 18 amino acids. CDR1 and CDR2 (germline): MNHNS, SASEGT. The chain's CDR3 is CASSRGLAGRSSYNEQFF. The CDR3 bases are TGTGCCAGCAGCCGGGGACTAGCGGGCCGAAGCTCCTACAATGAGCAGTTCTTC.

This clonotype was picked up a small number of times. The chain links TRBV7-9 to TRBJ2-2, with TRBD2 matching 7 bases. J gave up 1 base and V 1 base, and 3 bases lay outside the gene matches. In germline, CDR1 is SEHNR, CDR2 FQNEAQ (reference sequence). This CDR3 is built from 16 residues. CDR3 sequence (DNA): TGTGCCAGCAGCTTAGGAGCGGGACTGAACACCGGGGAGCTGTTTTTT. Amino acid sequence: CASSLGAGLNTGELFF.

The chain couples TRBV20-1 to TRBJ2-1, with TRBD2 matching 13 bases. Germline V gives CDR1 DFQATT, CDR2 SNEGSKA (reference sequence). The CDR3 runs 13 residues. DNA for the CDR3: TGCAGCCCGACTAGCGGGGGGATCAATGAGCAGTTCTTC. Protein: CSPTSGGINEQFF.